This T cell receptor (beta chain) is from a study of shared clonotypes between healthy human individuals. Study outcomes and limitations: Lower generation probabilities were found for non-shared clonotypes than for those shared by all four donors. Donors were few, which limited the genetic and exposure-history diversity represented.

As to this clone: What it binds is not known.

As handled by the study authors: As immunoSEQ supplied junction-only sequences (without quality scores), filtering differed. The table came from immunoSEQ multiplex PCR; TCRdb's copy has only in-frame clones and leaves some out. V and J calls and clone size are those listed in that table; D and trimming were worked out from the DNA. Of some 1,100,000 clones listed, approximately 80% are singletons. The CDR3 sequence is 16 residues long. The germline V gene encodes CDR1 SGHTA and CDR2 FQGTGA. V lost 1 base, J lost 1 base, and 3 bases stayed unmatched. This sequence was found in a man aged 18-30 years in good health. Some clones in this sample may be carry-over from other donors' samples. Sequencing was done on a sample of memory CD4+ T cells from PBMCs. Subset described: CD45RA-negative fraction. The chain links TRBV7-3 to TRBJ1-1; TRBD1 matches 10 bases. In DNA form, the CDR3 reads TGTGCCAGCAGCTTAAGAGGACAGGGGGGGAACACTGAAGCTTTCTTT. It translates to CASSLRGQGGNTEAFF.